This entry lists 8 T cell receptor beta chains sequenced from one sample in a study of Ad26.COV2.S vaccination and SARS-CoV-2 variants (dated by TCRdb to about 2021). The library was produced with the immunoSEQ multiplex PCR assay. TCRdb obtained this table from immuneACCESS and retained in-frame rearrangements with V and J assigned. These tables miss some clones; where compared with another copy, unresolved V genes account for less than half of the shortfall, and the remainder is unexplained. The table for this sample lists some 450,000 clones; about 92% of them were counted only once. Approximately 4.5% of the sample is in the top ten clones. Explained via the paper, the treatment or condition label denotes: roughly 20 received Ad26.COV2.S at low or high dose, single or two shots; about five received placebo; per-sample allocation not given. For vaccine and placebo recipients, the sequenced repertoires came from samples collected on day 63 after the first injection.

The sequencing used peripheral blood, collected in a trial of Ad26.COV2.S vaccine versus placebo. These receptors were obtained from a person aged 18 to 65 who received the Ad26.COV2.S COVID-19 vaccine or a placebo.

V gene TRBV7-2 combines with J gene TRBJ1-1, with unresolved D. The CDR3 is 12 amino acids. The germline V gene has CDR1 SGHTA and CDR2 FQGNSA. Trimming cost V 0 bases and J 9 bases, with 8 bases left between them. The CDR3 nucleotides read TGTGCCAGCAGCTTAGCCGAGGGTAAAGCTTTCTTT. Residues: CASSLAEGKAFF. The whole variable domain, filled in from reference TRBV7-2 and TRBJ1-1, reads GAGVSQSPSNKVTEKGKDVELRCDPISGHTALYWYRQSLGQGLEFLIYFQGNSAPDKSGLPSDRFSAERTGGSVSTLTIQRTQQEDSAVYLCASSLAEGKAFFGQGTRLTVV.

CDR3 loop: CASSKGVIRWVYYNEQFF. CDR3 nucleotides: TGTGCCAGCAGCAAAGGGGTGATTAGGTGGGTATATTACAATGAGCAGTTCTTC. The chain joins TRBV21-1 to TRBJ2-1. TRBV21-1 is listed as a pseudogene. The length of the CDR3 is 18 residues.

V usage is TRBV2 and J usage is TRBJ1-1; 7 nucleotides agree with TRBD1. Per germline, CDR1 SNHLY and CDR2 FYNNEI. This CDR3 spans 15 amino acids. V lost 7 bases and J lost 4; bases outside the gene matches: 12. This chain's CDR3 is CASITRTGPSTEAFF. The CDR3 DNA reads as TGTGCCAGCATCACAAGGACAGGCCCCAGCACTGAAGCTTTCTTT.

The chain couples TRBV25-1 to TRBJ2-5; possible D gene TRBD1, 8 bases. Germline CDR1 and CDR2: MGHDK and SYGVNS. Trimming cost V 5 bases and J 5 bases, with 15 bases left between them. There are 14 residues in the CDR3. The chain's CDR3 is CASSRGQGGETQYF. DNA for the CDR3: TGTGCCAGCAGTAGAGGACAGGGAGGGGAGACCCAGTACTTC.

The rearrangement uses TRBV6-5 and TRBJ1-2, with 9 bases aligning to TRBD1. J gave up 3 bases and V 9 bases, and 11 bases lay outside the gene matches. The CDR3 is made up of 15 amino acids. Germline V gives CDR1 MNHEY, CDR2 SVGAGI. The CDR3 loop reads CASSTTGTGYYGYTF. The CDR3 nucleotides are TGTGCCAGTTCTACTACCGGGACAGGGTACTATGGCTACACCTTC.

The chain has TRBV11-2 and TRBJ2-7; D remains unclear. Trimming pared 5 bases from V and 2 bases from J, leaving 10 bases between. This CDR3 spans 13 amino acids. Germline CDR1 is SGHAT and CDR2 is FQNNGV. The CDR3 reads CASSPPGTYEQYF. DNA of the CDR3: TGTGCCAGCAGCCCACCTGGGACCTACGAGCAGTACTTC.

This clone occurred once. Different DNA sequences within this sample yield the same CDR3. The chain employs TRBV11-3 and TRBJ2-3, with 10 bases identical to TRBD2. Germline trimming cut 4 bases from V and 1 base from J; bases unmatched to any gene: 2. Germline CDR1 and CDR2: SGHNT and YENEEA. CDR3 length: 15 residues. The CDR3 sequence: CASSSGTSGTDTQYF. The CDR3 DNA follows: TGTGCCAGCAGCTCCGGGACTAGCGGCACAGATACGCAGTATTTT. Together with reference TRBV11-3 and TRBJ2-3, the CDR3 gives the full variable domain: EAGVVQSPRYKIIEKKQPVAFWCNPISGHNTLYWYLQNLGQGPELLIRYENEEAVDDSQLPKDRFSAERLKGVDSTLKIQPAELGDSAVYLCASSSGTSGTDTQYFGPGTRLTVL.

In nucleotides, the CDR3 is TGTGCCAGCAGCTTGGACACCTTAAACTATGGCTACACCTTC. Amino acid sequence: CASSLDTLNYGYTF. V is TRBV5-6 and J is TRBJ1-2, with D unresolved. Trimming took off 0 bases at V and 2 bases at J, with 8 bases between the two ends. The germline V gene has CDR1 SGHDT and CDR2 YYEEEE. CDR3 length: 14 amino acids.